This TCR beta chain was sequenced in a study of post-analysis software for immune sequencing data. About the research overall: There were relapsing-remitting, secondary progressive and progressive-relapsing multiple sclerosis among the disease courses included.

Study findings and constraints: Multiple sclerosis was associated with a significant reduction in normalized Chao1 diversity relative to controls. Batch-mates among the samples co-clustered strongly by F measure. Compared with controls, patients had more of five or six TRBV segments, including TRBV5-6, TRBV5-1 and TRBV20-1.

A note on this clonotype: What it binds is not known.

CDR1 and CDR2 from the germline V gene are SGHRS and YFSETQ. This CDR3 is 16 amino acids long. With V trimmed by 4 bases and J by 0 bases, 5 bases remained unmatched. cDNA libraries for TCR beta contained unique molecular identifiers. Using its own MiXCR run on the PCR reads, TCRdb lists one record per CDR3 protein. The repertoire holds 820,000 or so distinct CDR3 sequences, with 53% as singletons. The chain recombines TRBV5-1 with TRBJ1-5; TRBD1 matches at 9 bases. The specimen was blood. This TCR came from a girl between 10 and 17 years old with multiple sclerosis. In nucleotides, the CDR3 is TGCGCCAGCAGCCTGACAGGGGGTCATAGCAATCAGCCCCAGCATTTT. This sequence encodes CASSLTGGHSNQPQHF.